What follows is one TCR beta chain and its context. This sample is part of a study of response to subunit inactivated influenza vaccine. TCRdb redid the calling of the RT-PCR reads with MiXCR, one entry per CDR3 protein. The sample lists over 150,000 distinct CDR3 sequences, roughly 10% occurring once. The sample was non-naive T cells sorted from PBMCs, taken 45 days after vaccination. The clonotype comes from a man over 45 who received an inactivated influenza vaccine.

CDR3 in DNA: TGCGCCAGCAGCCTGGGACTAGCGGGGGGACACGAGCAGTACTTC. It yields the protein CASSLGLAGGHEQYF. The genes are TRBV4-3 and TRBJ2-7; 15 bases map to TRBD2. J was trimmed by 5 bases and V by 4 bases; bases with no gene match: 3. The CDR3 length is 15 residues. The germline CDR1 and CDR2 sequences are LGHNA and YSLEER.